Following are 15 T cell receptor beta chains from one sample sequenced in a study of T cell responses to AZD1222 COVID-19 vaccine listed by TCRdb under 2021. Library prep was done by the immunoSEQ multiplex PCR assay. As stored in TCRdb, this immuneACCESS dataset retains in-frame rearrangements with V and J assigned. A fraction of the clones does not appear; measured against another copy, unresolved V genes explain less than half of the discrepancy, and the remainder lacks a known reason. This sample gives 60,000 or so clones in total; 70% to 85% of them show up just once. Of the sample, 20% falls within the top ten clones. Reading the label with the study, this specimen's time point is: baseline before first vaccination. Source: peripheral blood, taken on day 0 of AZD1222 vaccination. These receptors were collected from an adult in good health.

This clone was recorded only once. The DNA for the CDR3 is TGTGCCAGCAGCTTTTCAGGGGAGGGGGATGAGCAGTACGTC. Amino acid sequence: CASSFSGEGDEQYV. V and J are TRBV5-5 and TRBJ2-7, with D possibly matching TRBD2 (7 bases). Germline V gene sequence: CDR1 SGHKS, CDR2 YYEKEE (reference sequence). The V and J ends lost 2 bases and 7 bases respectively, with 16 bases between them. The length of the CDR3 is 14 residues.

This rearrangement joins TRBV7-2 to TRBJ1-6; 8 bases agree with TRBD1. Germline lookup yields CDR1 SGHTA and CDR2 FQGNSA. The V segment lost 5 bases and the J segment 11 bases; nucleotides outside the gene matches: 8. This CDR3 has 14 residues. The CDR3 is CASSTRQGRTPLHF. The CDR3, as DNA: TGTGCCAGCAGCACCAGACAGGGGAGGACACCCCTCCACTTT. The full variable domain, in which reference TRBV7-2 and TRBJ1-6 provide the parts outside the CDR3, is GAGVSQSPSNKVTEKGKDVELRCDPISGHTALYWYRQSLGQGLEFLIYFQGNSAPDKSGLPSDRFSAERTGGSVSTLTIQRTQQEDSAVYLCASSTRQGRTPLHFGNGTRLTVT.

The chain is built from TRBV27 and TRBJ1-5; TRBD1 matches 8 bases. Germline V gene sequence: CDR1 MNHEY, CDR2 SMNVEV (reference sequence). J lost 5 bases, V lost 2 bases, and 2 bases had no gene match. The CDR3 runs to 14 residues. CDR3 residues: CASSLQGAHQPQHF. The CDR3, as DNA: TGTGCCAGCAGTTTACAGGGGGCCCATCAGCCCCAGCATTTT.

V usage is TRBV12-3 or TRBV12-4 and J usage is TRBJ1-1, with unresolved D. The CDR3 covers 13 residues. The V gene lost 6 bases and the J gene lost 1 base, with 9 bases spanning the gap. The CDR3 region has the DNA TGTGCCAGCAGCCGTACAGAGAACACTGAAGCTTTCTTT. Its protein is CASSRTENTEAFF.

The chain links TRBV7-8 to TRBJ2-7; 7 bases are shared with TRBD1. CDR1 SGHVS and CDR2 FQNEAQ come from the germline V gene. This CDR3 is built from 13 residues. V lost 1 base and J lost 6; bases outside the gene matches: 3. CDR3 bases: TGTGCCAGCAGCTTAGTACAGGGGAGCGAGCAGTACGTC. It is translated as CASSLVQGSEQYV.

V is TRBV18 and J is TRBJ2-6; D not certain. Per the germline V gene, CDR1 is KGHSH and CDR2 is LQKENI. With 6 bases removed from V and 0 bases from J, the gap between germline ends came to 6 bases. CDR3 size: 14 residues. The chain's CDR3 is CASSQTSGANVLTF. In DNA form, the CDR3 reads TGTGCCAGCTCTCAAACCTCTGGGGCCAACGTCCTGACTTTC.

This sequence joins TRBV2 and TRBJ2-3; 9 nucleotides line up with TRBD2. V shed 2 bases, J shed 2 bases, and the junction held 5 bases outside the gene matches. This CDR3 is 16 amino acids long. Germline-derived CDR1 and CDR2 are SNHLY and FYNNEI. CDR3 sequence (DNA): TGTGCCAGCAGTGAAAACCTAGCGGGATACACAGATACGCAGTATTTT. Translated, it gives CASSENLAGYTDTQYF.

This chain uses TRBV18 with TRBJ2-7, with 9 bases that match TRBD1. CDR3 length: 15 residues. Per germline, CDR1 KGHSH and CDR2 LQKENI. V was pared by 4 bases and J by 6 bases, with 10 bases of the junction left unmatched. In DNA form, the CDR3 reads TGTGCCAGCTCACTTACTGCGGGACAGGGCAGCGAGCAGTACTTC. It encodes CASSLTAGQGSEQYF.

This chain connects TRBV27 to TRBJ1-6; maybe TRBD1 (5 bases). CDR3 length: 13 amino acids. Germline V gene lookup returns CDR1 MNHEY and CDR2 SMNVEV (reference sequence). V dropped 5 bases and J dropped 7 bases, with 9 bases sitting between them. CDR3 sequence: CASSDRFNSPLHF. For the CDR3, the DNA is TGTGCCAGCAGTGACAGATTCAATTCACCCCTCCACTTT.

This clone was picked up one time. The genes are TRBV9 and TRBJ1-1; D unclear. CDR1 SGDLS and CDR2 YYNGEE come from the germline V gene. Trimming cost V 3 bases and J 3 bases, with 9 bases left between them. The CDR3 totals 13 residues. The CDR3 DNA is TGTGCCAGCAGCGAACGGAGGGACACTGAAGCTTTCTTT. Translation gives CASSERRDTEAFF.

The chain uses TRBV30 and TRBJ1-6; D is perhaps TRBD1 (5 bases). Germline-derived CDR1 and CDR2 are GTSNPN and SVGIG (reference sequence). Deletions cut 2 bases from V and 9 bases from J, with 14 bases between. There are 14 residues in the CDR3. CDR3 sequence (DNA): TGTGCCTGGAGTCCCCCGAGGGACGGTTCACCCCTCCACTTT. Its translation is CAWSPPRDGSPLHF.

The V and J genes are TRBV29-1 and TRBJ1-1, with D unclear. This CDR3 region has 12 residues. In germline, CDR1 is SQVTM, CDR2 ANQGSEA. The V and J ends lost 7 bases and 2 bases respectively, with 11 bases between them. CDR3 protein: CSGMTGNTEAFF. The CDR3, as DNA: TGCAGCGGGATGACGGGAAACACTGAAGCTTTCTTT. Together with reference TRBV29-1 and TRBJ1-1, the CDR3 gives the full variable domain: SAVISQKPSRDICQRGTSLTIQCQVDSQVTMMFWYRQQPGQSLTLIATANQGSEATYESGFVIDKFPISRPNLTFSTLTVSNMSPEDSSIYLCSGMTGNTEAFFGQGTRLTVV.

This rearrangement joins TRBV27 to TRBJ1-2, with D hard to call. This CDR3 region has 12 residues. Germline V lookup: CDR1 MNHEY, CDR2 SMNVEV (reference sequence). V lost 10 bases, J lost 3 bases, and 12 bases lay in between. The CDR3 protein is CATHPRYYGYTF. CDR3 in DNA: TGTGCCACCCATCCCAGGTACTATGGCTACACCTTC.

The chain carries TRBV18 and TRBJ1-2; perhaps TRBD1 as D (5 bases). V was trimmed by 5 bases and J by 2 bases, leaving 9 bases between them. The length of the CDR3 is 13 residues. Germline V gives CDR1 KGHSH, CDR2 LQKENI. The CDR3, as DNA: TGTGCCAGCTCATCCGACAGCAACTATGGCTACACCTTC. Its translation: CASSSDSNYGYTF.

This clone was seen a few times. The CDR3 protein is CASSVGKGIEKLFF. The DNA of the CDR3 is TGTGCCAGCAGCGTAGGAAAGGGAATTGAAAAACTGTTTTTT. The V and J genes are TRBV9 and TRBJ1-4; D not resolved. The CDR3 totals 14 residues. The V gene's germline CDR1 is SGDLS and CDR2 YYNGEE. V was pared by 0 bases and J by 7 bases, with 10 bases between.